These 17 T cell receptor beta chains were sequenced from one sample in a study of cytomegalovirus exposure and HLA in healthy donors. A multiplex PCR was run with 60 Vbeta primers and 13 Jbeta primers. Repertoires were generated with immunoSEQ multiplex PCR, while TCRdb's copy carries only in-frame clones and drops some. The data contain 110,000 to 150,000 clones, approximately 80% of them singletons. Sample: PBMCs. These receptors were obtained from a male donor in good health and CMV-seronegative.

The rearrangement links TRBV11-2 to TRBJ2-5; 10 nucleotides match TRBD2. This CDR3 comprises 15 residues. The germline V gene encodes CDR1 SGHAT and CDR2 FQNNGV. The V segment lost 0 bases and the J segment 5 bases; nucleotides outside the gene matches: 3. The DNA of the CDR3 is TGTGCCAGCAGCTTAGATGCGACTAGCGGGGAGACCCAGTACTTC. Encoded protein: CASSLDATSGETQYF.

The chain uses TRBV5-1 and TRBJ2-7; 11 bases map to TRBD2. This CDR3 contains 18 residues. Trimming at V came to 0 bases and at J to 2 bases, leaving 10 bases not matched to a gene. Germline assignment: CDR1 SGHRS and CDR2 YFSETQ. The DNA of the CDR3 is TGCGCCAGCAGCTTGGCCGGGACTAGCGGTAGAGCGACCTACGAGCAGTACTTC. This gives the protein CASSLAGTSGRATYEQYF. The full variable domain, completed using reference TRBV5-1 and TRBJ2-7, is KAGVTQTPRYLIKTRGQQVTLSCSPISGHRSVSWYQQTPGQGLQFLFEYFSETQRNKGNFPGRFSGRQFSNSRSEMNVSTLELGDSALYLCASSLAGTSGRATYEQYFGPGTRLTVT.

The chain carries TRBV15 and TRBJ2-7, with D perhaps TRBD2 (5 bases). Between the trimmed V and J ends, which lost 0 bases and 0 bases, there was a span of 21 bases. Germline CDR1 LNHNV, CDR2 YYDKDF (reference sequence). This CDR3 has 19 amino acids. CDR3 nucleotides: TGTGCCACCAGCAGAGATCCTCAGTTGGAGGATTTGAGCTCCTACGAGCAGTACTTC. It codes for CATSRDPQLEDLSSYEQYF.

The genes are TRBV7-9 and TRBJ2-6; 11 nucleotides match TRBD2. The CDR3 is 18 residues long. Germline V gives CDR1 SEHNR, CDR2 FQNEAQ (reference sequence). V lost 3 bases to trimming and J lost 0 bases; unmatched junction nucleotides: 4. CDR3 region: CASSFGTSGISGANVLTF. The CDR3, as DNA: TGTGCCAGCAGCTTTGGGACTAGCGGTATCTCTGGGGCCAACGTCCTGACTTTC.

This chain links TRBV4-2 with TRBJ2-7; no reliable D call. CDR3 length equals 13 residues. The V gene's germline CDR1 is LGHNA and CDR2 YNFKEQ. V shed 3 bases and J shed 4 bases, with 10 bases lying between them. This CDR3 reads CASSHLLGYEQYF. CDR3 in DNA: TGTGCCAGCAGCCACTTACTCGGGTACGAGCAGTACTTC.

The rearrangement uses TRBV4-2 and TRBJ2-3; TRBD2 matches 8 bases. This CDR3 comprises 12 residues. J gave up 6 bases and V 4 bases, and 0 bases lay outside the gene matches. The germline V gene has CDR1 LGHNA and CDR2 YNFKEQ. CDR3 DNA sequence: TGTGCCAGCAGCCCGGGGGGGGATACGCAGTATTTT. Protein sequence: CASSPGGDTQYF.

The chain couples TRBV7-3 to TRBJ2-1; 8 bases align to TRBD2. V lost 1 base, J lost 6 bases, and 2 bases stayed unmatched. CDR3 length: 14 amino acids. Germline CDR1 is SGHTA and CDR2 is FQGTGA. The CDR3 nucleotides read TGTGCCAGCAGCTTAAACGGGGGGGCCAATGAGCAGTTCTTC. Protein product: CASSLNGGANEQFF.

V and J are TRBV14 and TRBJ2-1; 9 bases align to TRBD2. Germline V gives CDR1 SGHDN, CDR2 FVKESK. Trimming cost V 5 bases and J 5 bases; bases outside gene matches: 4. The CDR3 spans 14 residues. CDR3 residues: CASSVRTSDNEQFF. The CDR3 DNA sequence: TGTGCCAGCAGCGTGAGGACTAGCGACAATGAGCAGTTCTTC.

CDR3: CASSPWTGLKGNEQFF. In nucleotides, the CDR3 is TGTGCCAGCAGCCCCTGGACAGGTCTAAAGGGCAATGAGCAGTTCTTC. This sequence joins TRBV11-2 and TRBJ2-1; TRBD1 matches 7 bases. The CDR3 spans 16 residues. Germline lookup yields CDR1 SGHAT and CDR2 FQNNGV. The junction had 13 bases not matched to a gene; V was cut back by 5 bases and J by 6 bases.

V usage is TRBV27 and J usage is TRBJ2-2; a weak D match, TRBD2 (7 bases). Germline V gives CDR1 MNHEY, CDR2 SMNVEV (reference sequence). The V end lost 5 bases, the J end lost 5 bases, and 12 bases lay between the germline ends. This CDR3 spans 14 amino acids. The CDR3 spells CASSGLGGTGELFF. The CDR3 bases are TGTGCCAGCAGTGGACTAGGGGGGACCGGGGAGCTGTTTTTT.

This sequence joins TRBV27 and TRBJ1-1; D gene unclear. Per germline, CDR1 MNHEY and CDR2 SMNVEV (reference sequence). CDR3 size: 14 residues. Trimming cost V 5 bases and J 0 bases, with 10 bases left between them. CDR3 nucleotides: TGTGCCAGCAGTCCCCGCGGCTTGAACACTGAAGCTTTCTTT. This codes for CASSPRGLNTEAFF.

The chain carries TRBV5-1 and TRBJ1-4, with D possibly TRBD1 on 5 matching bases. Trimming shortened V by 4 bases and J by 0 bases, and 19 bases separated the two germline ends. Germline V gene sequence: CDR1 SGHRS, CDR2 YFSETQ. CDR3 length: 18 amino acids. Here the CDR3 DNA reads TGCGCCAGCAGCCCTGGGGCAAGGAGGAGGGCAACTAATGAAAAACTGTTTTTT. Translation gives CASSPGARRRATNEKLFF.

The chain joins TRBV27 to TRBJ2-5; D uncertain. The J call may be faulty, since TRBJ2-7 better matches the DNA end. CDR3 length: 13 residues. Germline V CDR1 and CDR2: MNHEY, SMNVEV (reference sequence). CDR3 region: CASSLKRAYEQYF. The CDR3 DNA is TGTGCCAGCAGTTTAAAGCGTGCCTACGAGCAGTACTTC.

The gene calls are TRBV7-3 and TRBJ2-2, with TRBD2 as a possible D gene (6 bases). The germline gives CDR1 SGHTA, CDR2 FQGTGA. The CDR3 runs 14 residues. The ends were cut back, 1 base at V and 8 bases at J, with 11 bases in the middle. CDR3 in DNA: TGTGCCAGCAGCTTAAGAGGAGGGGAGGGGGAGCTGTTTTTT. This gives the protein CASSLRGGEGELFF.

The gene calls are TRBV14 and TRBJ1-1; D is unresolved. Trimming cost V 0 bases and J 1 base, with 6 bases left between them. This CDR3 is built from 14 residues. Germline V lookup: CDR1 SGHDN, CDR2 FVKESK. CDR3 region: CASSQEWPNTEAFF. The CDR3 DNA reads TGTGCCAGCAGCCAAGAATGGCCGAACACTGAAGCTTTCTTT.

The chain couples TRBV23-1 to TRBJ2-3; D is possibly TRBD2 (5 bases). TRBV23-1 belongs to the ORF category, with a function that is uncertain. The CDR3 spans 13 residues. Between the trimmed V and J ends, which lost 6 bases and 5 bases, there was a span of 12 bases. The CDR3 sequence: CASSYNRGDTQYF. For the CDR3, the DNA is TGCGCCAGCAGCTACAATCGGGGAGATACGCAGTATTTT.

This clone was seen a few times. The chain is built from TRBV5-1 and TRBJ1-1; D gene ambiguous. Germline-derived CDR1 and CDR2 are SGHRS and YFSETQ. CDR3 length equals 15 residues. Trimming took off 0 bases at V and 0 bases at J, with 9 bases between the two ends. The CDR3 reads CASSLGHILNTEAFF. CDR3 DNA: TGCGCCAGCAGCTTGGGACATATCCTGAACACTGAAGCTTTCTTT.